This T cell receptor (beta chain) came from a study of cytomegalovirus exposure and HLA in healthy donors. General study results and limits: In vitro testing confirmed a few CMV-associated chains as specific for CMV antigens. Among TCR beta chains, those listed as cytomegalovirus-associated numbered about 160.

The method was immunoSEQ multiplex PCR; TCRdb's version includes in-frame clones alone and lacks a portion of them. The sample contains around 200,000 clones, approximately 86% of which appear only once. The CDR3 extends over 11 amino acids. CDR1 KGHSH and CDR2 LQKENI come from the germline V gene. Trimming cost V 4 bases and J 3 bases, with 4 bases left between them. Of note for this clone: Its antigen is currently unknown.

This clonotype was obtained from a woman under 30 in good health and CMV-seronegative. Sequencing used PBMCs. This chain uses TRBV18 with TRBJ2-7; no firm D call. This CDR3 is CASSLYYEQYF. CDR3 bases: TGTGCCAGCTCACTTTACTACGAGCAGTACTTC.